One and the same sample provided the 13 T cell receptor beta chains below, sequenced in a study of T-cell reconstitution after alpha-beta-depleted transplantation in children. During its preparation, the TCRbeta library received unique molecular identifiers. MiXCR was run by TCRdb on the PCR reads, yielding one entry per CDR3 protein. This table has about a million distinct CDR3 sequences, less than 30% appearing once. This specimen was PBMCs, mostly from graft donor cells, taken 360 days after TCRalphabeta/CD19-depleted stem cell transplant. The receptor set was obtained from a boy under three years old who had a stem cell transplant for SCID, so the T cells may come from the graft donor.

This clonotype was counted between two and nine times. The chain is built from TRBV12-3 or TRBV12-4 and TRBJ2-5; D is unresolved. V was cut by 5 bases and J by 4 bases, with 11 bases left in between. CDR3 length equals 13 residues. The CDR3 DNA follows: TGTGCCAGCAGTCAGACATTTCGAGAGACCCAGTACTTC. It specifies CASSQTFRETQYF.

This sequence joins TRBV12-3 or TRBV12-4 and TRBJ2-7; a weak D match, TRBD2 (5 bases). The germline V and J ends were trimmed by 5 bases and 6 bases, with 17 bases remaining between them. The CDR3 is 14 residues long. The CDR3 reads CASSLRGSRAEQYF. The CDR3 region has the DNA TGTGCCAGCAGTCTTAGAGGGTCCCGGGCCGAGCAGTACTTC.

This chain uses TRBV29-1 with TRBJ2-3; a weak D match, TRBD1 (5 bases). CDR3 length: 13 amino acids. Trimming stripped 5 bases from V and 2 bases from J, with 11 bases between. Germline lookup yields CDR1 SQVTM and CDR2 ANQGSEA. The CDR3 reads CSVPRAYTDTQYF. DNA for the CDR3: TGCAGCGTTCCCAGGGCCTACACAGATACGCAGTATTTT.

The gene calls are TRBV5-6 and TRBJ2-7, with TRBD1 matching 9 bases. The CDR3 runs 14 residues. With 4 bases clipped from V and 7 bases from J, the junction kept 9 bases outside the gene matches. The germline V gene encodes CDR1 SGHDT and CDR2 YYEEEE. CDR3 loop: CASSRTGDNLEQYF. In nucleotides, the CDR3 is TGTGCCAGCAGCCGGACAGGGGATAACCTGGAGCAGTACTTC. The variable domain in full, with the rest retrieved from reference TRBV5-6 and TRBJ2-7, is DAGVTQSPTHLIKTRGQQVTLRCSPKSGHDTVSWYQQALGQGPQFIFQYYEEEERQRGNFPDRFSGHQFPNYSSELNVNALLLGDSALYLCASSRTGDNLEQYFGPGTRLTVT.

This clonotype was observed a few times. This rearrangement joins TRBV6-2 or TRBV6-3 to TRBJ2-1; 10 nucleotides agree with TRBD2. Germline V gene data show CDR1 as MNHEY and CDR2 as SVGEGT. Trimming removed 6 bases from V and 2 bases from J; junction bases left unmatched: 10. This CDR3 region has 17 residues. CDR3 loop: CASSSRLAGEPYNEQFF. For the CDR3, the DNA is TGTGCCAGCAGCTCCCGTCTAGCGGGGGAACCCTACAATGAGCAGTTCTTC.

This clonotype has more than one count but fewer than ten. This chain links TRBV4-3 with TRBJ2-1; no firm D call. The V and J ends lost 4 bases and 6 bases respectively, with 16 bases between them. The germline V gene has CDR1 LGHNA and CDR2 YSLEER. This CDR3 is built from 15 residues. This CDR3 is CASSPTSEPANEQFF. In DNA, the CDR3 is TGCGCCAGCAGCCCCACGTCGGAGCCGGCCAATGAGCAGTTCTTC.

The chain uses TRBV29-1 and TRBJ2-5; D possibly corresponds to TRBD1 (6 bases). The V gene lost 0 bases and the J gene lost 3 bases, with 11 bases spanning the gap. The germline gives CDR1 SQVTM, CDR2 ANQGSEA. The CDR3 has 14 amino acids. The DNA for the CDR3 is TGCAGCGTTGAAGATACAAGGGGGAAAGAGACCCAGTACTTC. Its protein product is CSVEDTRGKETQYF.

The gene calls are TRBV5-1 and TRBJ2-7; D call uncertain. Trimming cost V 0 bases and J 0 bases, with 10 bases left between them. CDR3 length: 15 amino acids. Per the germline V gene, CDR1 is SGHRS and CDR2 is YFSETQ. CDR3 sequence reads: CASSLGLPSSYEQYF. In nucleotides, the CDR3 is TGCGCCAGCAGCTTGGGGCTCCCGAGCTCCTACGAGCAGTACTTC.

This sequence joins TRBV4-1 and TRBJ2-1; 12 bases agree with TRBD2. CDR3 length: 19 residues. Losses at the gene ends were 2 bases for V and 1 base for J; bases not matched to a gene: 9. Germline V gene data show CDR1 as MGHRA and CDR2 as YSYEKL. The CDR3 loop reads CASSQKEGLAGLSYNEQFF. The CDR3 DNA reads as TGCGCCAGCAGCCAAAAAGAGGGACTAGCGGGCTTATCCTACAATGAGCAGTTCTTC.

This clonotype was detected only a few times. The CDR3 is CASSSGPPSTVPDTQYF. In DNA, the CDR3 is TGTGCCAGCAGCTCCGGACCCCCCTCGACCGTACCAGATACGCAGTATTTT. The rearrangement joins TRBV5-4 to TRBJ2-3; D is unresolved. The CDR3 runs to 17 residues. Germline loops: CDR1 SGHNT, CDR2 YYREEE (reference sequence). Trimming cost V 3 bases and J 4 bases, with 21 bases left between them.

The chain combines TRBV7-2 with TRBJ2-7; D ambiguous. Trimming pared 1 base from V and 9 bases from J, leaving 7 bases between. In germline, CDR1 is SGHTA, CDR2 FQGNSA. This CDR3 has 11 amino acids. The CDR3 nucleotides are TGTGCCAGCAGCTTAGGGCCCCGGCAGTACTTC. This codes for CASSLGPRQYF.

This chain uses TRBV6-1 with TRBJ1-5; TRBD1 is a possible D gene (6 bases). V was pared by 7 bases and J by 6 bases, with 25 bases between. This CDR3 is built from 17 residues. The germline V gene has CDR1 MNHNS and CDR2 SASEGT. The CDR3 region has the DNA TGTGCCAGCAAAGGGCCCGCAAGGGGGGGGCTCATTCAGCCCCAGCATTTT. Amino acid sequence: CASKGPARGGLIQPQHF.

This chain links TRBV12-3 or TRBV12-4 with TRBJ2-5; 12 nucleotides agree with TRBD1. The CDR3 contains 18 residues. V lost 5 bases and J lost 2; bases outside the gene matches: 12. DNA of the CDR3: TGTGCCAGCAGTCCCGCCGGGACAGGGGGCTGGAGGCAAGAGACCCAGTACTTC. Translated, it gives CASSPAGTGGWRQETQYF.